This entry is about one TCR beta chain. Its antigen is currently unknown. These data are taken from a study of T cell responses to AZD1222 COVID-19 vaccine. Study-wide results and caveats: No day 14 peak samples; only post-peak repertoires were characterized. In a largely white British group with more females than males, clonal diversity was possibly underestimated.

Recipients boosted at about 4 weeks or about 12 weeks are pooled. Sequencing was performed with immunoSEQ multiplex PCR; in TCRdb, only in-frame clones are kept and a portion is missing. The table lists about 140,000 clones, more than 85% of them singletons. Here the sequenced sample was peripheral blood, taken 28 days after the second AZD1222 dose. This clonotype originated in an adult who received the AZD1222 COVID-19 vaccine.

The CDR3 reads CSVAAGSIVHEQFF. In nucleotides, the CDR3 is TGCAGCGTTGCCGCGGGATCCATAGTCCATGAGCAGTTCTTC. The gene calls are TRBV29-1 and TRBJ2-1; D perhaps matches TRBD2 (6 bases). The germline V gene has CDR1 SQVTM and CDR2 ANQGSEA. V was pared by 4 bases and J by 8 bases, with 18 bases between. This CDR3 spans 14 amino acids.